The 25 T cell receptor beta chains in this list originate from one sample, sequenced in a study of tumor and adjacent non-tumor tissue in lung cancer. The library came from three nested PCR rounds adapted from ARM-PCR protocols. TCRdb called the multiplex PCR reads again in MiXCR, with one record for every CDR3 protein. The table has roughly 43,000 distinct CDR3 sequences, roughly 60% seen once; the top ten hold under 50%. RNA was extracted from bulk tissue without any cell sorting. The normal lung tissue was taken more than 3 cm from the tumor edge. Sequenced material: distant non-tumor lung tissue. These receptors all stem from a man between 50 and 59 years old with non-small cell lung cancer.

Notes on this clonotype: Germline and junction disagree at one end, which may indicate a read error. This chain joins TRBV29-1 and TRBJ1-1, with a tentative D call TRBD1 (5 bases). The CDR3 spans 13 residues. CDR1 is SQVTM and CDR2 is ANQGSEA in the germline V gene. The CDR3 DNA reads as TGCAGCACTCGTGCAGGGATGAACACTGGAGCTTTCTTT. As protein: CSTRAGMNTGAFF.

Concerning this clonotype: This may be a read error, as it is one base from a much larger clone. V gene TRBV29-1 combines with J gene TRBJ2-7, with TRBD1 matching 7 bases. This CDR3 has 15 residues. Per germline, CDR1 SQVTM and CDR2 ANQGSEA. V lost 0 bases to trimming and J lost 6 bases; unmatched junction nucleotides: 11. This CDR3 is CSVEEARGRDSEQYF. CDR3 DNA sequence: TGCAGCGTTGAAGAAGCCAGGGGGAGAGACAGCGAGCAGTACTTC.

The table lists this clonotype with many counts. The V gene is TRBV28, the J gene TRBJ1-6; D remains ambiguous. The CDR3 covers 13 residues. Germline values: CDR1 MDHEN, CDR2 SYDVKM. The V end lost 4 bases, the J end lost 6 bases, and 7 bases lay between the germline ends. The CDR3 DNA reads as TGTGCCAGCAGTTGGAGCGGTAATTCACCCCTCCACTTT. As protein: CASSWSGNSPLHF.

This clonotype came up many times. The V call is TRBV29-1, the J call TRBJ1-2, with D possibly being TRBD1 (6 bases). Trimming pared 5 bases from V and 2 bases from J, leaving 12 bases between. Germline-derived CDR1 and CDR2 are SQVTM and ANQGSEA. The CDR3 runs 13 residues. The CDR3 spells CSVWTEINYGYTF. In nucleotides, the CDR3 is TGCAGCGTTTGGACAGAGATCAACTATGGCTACACCTTC.

This clonotype was counted a single time. Its ends do not fully match the called genes, so a read error is possible. The chain joins TRBV29-1 to TRBJ1-2, with a weak D call TRBD1 (5 bases). Germline V gives CDR1 SQVTM, CDR2 ANQGSEA. The CDR3 is made up of 12 amino acids. The CDR3 region has the DNA TGCAGCATCGAAGGGACTGACTGTGGCTACTCCTTC. Amino acids: CSIEGTDCGYSF.

This sequence joins TRBV28 and TRBJ2-3; no definite D call. Trimming cost V 3 bases and J 2 bases, with 0 bases left between them. CDR3 length: 11 residues. Germline V gene lookup returns CDR1 MDHEN and CDR2 SYDVKM. In DNA form, the CDR3 reads TGTGCCAGCAGTTTCACAGATACGCAGTATTTT. Protein product: CASSFTDTQYF. Based on the CDR3 plus reference TRBV28 and TRBJ2-3, the full variable domain is DVKVTQSSRYLVKRTGEKVFLECVQDMDHENMFWYRQDPGLGLRLIYFSYDVKMKEKGDIPEGYSVSREKKERFSLILESASTNQTSMYLCASSFTDTQYFGPGTRLTVL.

Worth noting for this clonotype: Relative to the germline gene, one junction end is altered; a read error may explain this. The rearrangement joins TRBV29-1 to TRBJ2-1, with a possible D match to TRBD2 (6 bases). There are 15 residues in the CDR3. The germline gives CDR1 SQVTM, CDR2 ANQGSEA. CDR3 amino acids: CNVGLLAGGQIEHFF. The CDR3 coding sequence is TGCAACGTCGGACTTCTAGCAGGAGGGCAGATCGAGCACTTCTTC.

The chain joins TRBV11-1 to TRBJ2-2, with D possibly matching TRBD2 (5 bases). Germline CDR1 and CDR2: SGHAT and FQDESV (reference sequence). The CDR3 length is 14 residues. The CDR3 coding sequence is TGTTCCAACAGTTTCCGGGGTCGGCCCGGGGAGCTGTTTTTT. Amino acid sequence: CSNSFRGRPGELFF.

About this clonotype: One end of the junction is discordant with germline, which a read error may explain. The chain has TRBV10-2 and TRBJ2-5; tentatively, D is TRBD2 (5 bases). This CDR3 is 14 amino acids long. The germline V gene has CDR1 WSHSY and CDR2 SAAADI. Here the CDR3 DNA reads TGCGCCAGCAGGCTTTCGGGAATGCAAGAGATCCAGTACTTC. It translates to CASRLSGMQEIQYF.

Turning to this clonotype: One end of the junction varies from germline; a read error may be responsible. This chain uses TRBV29-1 with TRBJ2-5, with TRBD2 matching over 8 bases. This CDR3 region has 15 residues. Germline CDR1 SQVTM, CDR2 ANQGSEA. The CDR3, as DNA: TGCAGCGTCGCACGGGGACTAGGGTTGGGAGAGACCCAGCACTTC. It yields the protein CSVARGLGLGETQHF.

The rearrangement links TRBV29-1 to TRBJ2-1; 12 positions match TRBD1. The CDR3 is 18 residues long. Germline V CDR1 and CDR2: SQVTM, ANQGSEA. CDR3 coding DNA: TGCAACGTGGAGGGGGGCACCGGGACAGGGGGCCTCTACAATGAGCAGTTCTTC. This encodes CNVEGGTGTGGLYNEQFF.

A word on this clonotype: The conserved final phenylalanine or tryptophan is absent from the CDR3, which likely points to a read error. J is TRBJ2-5 and V is TRBV28; 9 bases fit TRBD1. CDR3 size: 16 residues. Germline assignment: CDR1 MDHEN and CDR2 SYDVKM. The CDR3 sequence is CVSSSPQGAFGETQYL. The CDR3 region has the DNA TGTGTCAGCAGTTCCCCACAGGGGGCATTCGGGGAGACCCAGTACTTA.

CDR3 coding DNA: TGTGCCAGCAGTTTAGAGACAGATTCGACACAGCATTTT. This codes for CASSLETDSTQHF. J is TRBJ1-5 and V is TRBV12-3 or TRBV12-4; possibly TRBD1 for D (5 bases). Trimming took off 1 base at V and 13 bases at J, with 14 bases between the two ends. The CDR3 spans 13 residues.

The gene calls are TRBV2 and TRBJ1-5, with 8 nucleotides matching TRBD1. The V gene's germline CDR1 is SNHLY and CDR2 FYNNEI. The CDR3 has 14 amino acids. The trim removed 5 bases at V and 2 bases at J, leaving 2 bases unmatched. CDR3 bases: TGTGCCAGCAGTAGGGGACAGGGCAATCAGCCCCAGCATTTT. Residues: CASSRGQGNQPQHF.

As for this clonotype: The conserved final phenylalanine or tryptophan is absent from the CDR3, which likely points to a read error. V and J are TRBV14 and TRBJ2-1; 9 bases are shared with TRBD1. The CDR3 runs 15 residues. The germline V gene has CDR1 SGHDN and CDR2 FVKESK. The CDR3 region has the DNA TGTGTCAGCAGCCAAGAAGGGACAGGGTACAATGAGCAGTTCCTC. Protein: CVSSQEGTGYNEQFL.

Notes on this clonotype: Relative to the germline gene, one junction end is altered; a read error may explain this. V is TRBV7-8 and J is TRBJ2-7; TRBD2 agrees at 8 bases. Germline V CDR1 and CDR2: SGHVS, FQNEAQ. This CDR3 comprises 15 residues. The CDR3 reads CASRYVAGPLYEQYF. The CDR3 nucleotides are TGTGCCAGCAGATATGTAGCGGGGCCACTCTACGAGCAATACTTT.

A note on this clonotype: One end of the junction varies from germline; a read error may be responsible. The CDR3 DNA reads TGCGTCAGCAGCTCCTCCGGACAGGGGGGAACCGAGCAGTACTTC. Protein product: CVSSSSGQGGTEQYF. The V and J genes are TRBV5-1 and TRBJ2-7, with 10 bases identical to TRBD1. The CDR3 length is 15 residues. CDR1 SGHRS and CDR2 YFSETQ come from the germline V gene.

About this clonotype: Given the absence of the conserved phenylalanine or tryptophan at the CDR3 end, a read error is likely. The limits of the CDR3 on the DNA are not certain, so only TCRdb's listed CDR3 is given. The chain recombines TRBV29-1 with TRBJ2-7. The CDR3 sequence runs 12 residues, both termini included. Germline CDR1 and CDR2: SQVTM and ANQGSEA. The CDR3 region is CSFRGSACEQCS.

The sample holds many counts of this clonotype. The rearrangement uses TRBV7-9 and TRBJ2-7, with no clear D. V lost 1 base to trimming and J lost 2 bases, with 3 bases between them. Germline-derived CDR1 and CDR2 are SEHNR and FQNEAQ (reference sequence). The CDR3 loop spans 12 amino acids. The CDR3 region has the DNA TGTGCCAGCAGCTTAGATGCCTACGAGCAGTACTTC. This sequence encodes CASSLDAYEQYF.

This clonotype was recorded many times. V usage is TRBV5-5 and J usage is TRBJ1-4, with 9 bases lining up with TRBD1. Trimming took 2 bases from V and 4 from J; bases not matched to a gene: 3. This CDR3 is built from 15 residues. In germline, CDR1 is SGHKS, CDR2 YYEKEE (reference sequence). DNA of the CDR3: TGTGCCAGCAGCTTAGGGGACAGGGATAATGAAAAACTGTTTTTT. This sequence encodes CASSLGDRDNEKLFF.

In this sample, this clonotype turned up a few times. This rearrangement joins TRBV28 to TRBJ1-5; no firm D call. This CDR3 comprises 12 residues. CDR1 and CDR2 (germline): MDHEN, SYDVKM. V was shortened by 8 bases and J by 6 bases, with 11 bases between the two germline ends. The CDR3 bases are TGTGCCAGCTCGGTGGGTAGTCAGCCCCAGCATTTT. Protein sequence: CASSVGSQPQHF.

This clonotype was seen only once. A read error is possible here, since a much larger clone lies one base away. The V and J genes are TRBV24-1 and TRBJ2-3; either TRBD1 or TRBD2 may fit D (7 bases each). The CDR3 sequence is 16 residues long. The germline V gene has CDR1 KGHDR and CDR2 SFDVKD. Here the CDR3 DNA reads TGTGCCACCAGTGATTTGCCTTGGCGGGGGACAGATACGCGGTATTTT. Amino acid sequence: CATSDLPWRGTDTRYF.

V is TRBV7-9 and J is TRBJ2-1, with D possibly matching TRBD2 (6 bases). The ends were cut back, 8 bases at V and 2 bases at J, with 22 bases in the middle. CDR3 length: 17 amino acids. Germline CDR1 reads SEHNR; CDR2 reads FQNEAQ (reference sequence). CDR3 nucleotides: TGTGCCAGCGCCAAGGGTCTAGCGAGAGTCGCCTACAATGAGCAGTTCTTC. It is translated as CASAKGLARVAYNEQFF.

The table lists this clonotype with a few counts. The CDR3 sequence is CASSEGQFFGYTF. The CDR3 DNA is TGTGCCAGCAGTGAAGGACAGTTTTTTGGCTACACCTTC. This rearrangement joins TRBV25-1 to TRBJ1-2; D is perhaps TRBD1 (6 bases). There are 13 residues in the CDR3. Trimming shortened V by 2 bases and J by 7 bases, and 11 bases separated the two germline ends. Germline CDR1 reads MGHDK; CDR2 reads SYGVNS.

This clonotype was seen a handful of times. This may arise from a read error, as a much more abundant clone is one base away. The chain is built from TRBV5-1 and TRBJ2-5, with 10 bases identical to TRBD2. Germline values: CDR1 SGHRS, CDR2 YFSETQ. This CDR3 has 16 amino acids. V shed 7 bases and J 0 bases; nucleotides not matched to a gene: 9. Here the CDR3 DNA reads TGCGCCAGCTGCCATGGGACTAGCGTGTACCAAGAGACCCAGTACTTC. This sequence encodes CASCHGTSVYQETQYF.